These 27 T cell receptor beta chains came from one sample sequenced in a study of human T cells and chemical hapten exposure. Using its own MiXCR run on the RACE reads, TCRdb lists one record per CDR3 protein. The sample lists 96,000 or so distinct CDR3 sequences, 7.5% to 10% occurring once. Noted time point: patch test 2, 6 weeks after DPC sensitization. Regarding treatment: therapeutic diphenylcyclopropenone sensitization with weekly scalp DPC. The sequencing here drew on whole blood, taken in connection with sensitization to the hapten diphenylcyclopropenone (DPC). These receptors were collected from a woman aged 40-49 years with alopecia areata. Some clones in this sample may be carry-over from other donors' samples.

Many counts were recorded for this clonotype. The chain combines TRBV5-6 with TRBJ2-1; 12 bases line up with TRBD2. Germline V CDR1 and CDR2: SGHDT, YYEEEE. The CDR3 spans 16 residues. The junction had 2 bases not matched to a gene; V was cut back by 0 bases and J by 4 bases. The CDR3 here is CASSLVLAGGYNEQFF. CDR3 coding DNA: TGTGCCAGCAGCTTGGTTCTAGCGGGAGGGTACAATGAGCAGTTCTTC. Complete variable domain (other parts from reference TRBV5-6 and TRBJ2-1): DAGVTQSPTHLIKTRGQQVTLRCSPKSGHDTVSWYQQALGQGPQFIFQYYEEEERQRGNFPDRFSGHQFPNYSSELNVNALLLGDSALYLCASSLVLAGGYNEQFFGPGTRLTVL.

There are a few counts of this clonotype. The V and J genes are TRBV5-6 and TRBJ2-3; D gene ambiguous. The CDR3 is 14 residues long. Trimming pared 3 bases from V and 2 bases from J, leaving 10 bases between. Germline V gives CDR1 SGHDT, CDR2 YYEEEE. The CDR3 sequence: CASSSPRYTDTQYF. In nucleotides, the CDR3 is TGTGCCAGCAGCTCCCCCAGGTACACAGATACGCAGTATTTT.

In this sample, this clonotype turned up many times. V and J are TRBV5-4 and TRBJ2-6, with TRBD1 matching over 11 bases. CDR1 and CDR2 from the germline V gene are SGHNT and YYREEE (reference sequence). The CDR3 consists of 19 residues. Trimming cost V 0 bases and J 0 bases; bases outside gene matches: 5. The CDR3 coding sequence is TGTGCCAGCAGCTTGGCTGGGACAGGGGGGAACTCTGGGGCCAACGTCCTGACTTTC. Translating it yields CASSLAGTGGNSGANVLTF.

The chain has TRBV11-3 and TRBJ2-3; TRBD1 or TRBD2 may be the D gene (5 bases each). CDR1 is SGHNT and CDR2 is YENEEA in the germline V gene. The CDR3 consists of 15 residues. V lost 5 bases, J lost 4 bases, and 16 bases lay in between. CDR3 sequence: CASSPMLGDADTQYF. The CDR3 coding sequence is TGTGCCAGCAGCCCCATGTTGGGGGACGCAGATACGCAGTATTTT.

There are a few counts of this clonotype. The chain employs TRBV6-1 and TRBJ2-4; D may be TRBD1 (5 bases). The ends were cut back, 3 bases at V and 3 bases at J, with 15 bases in the middle. Germline lookup yields CDR1 MNHNS and CDR2 SASEGT. The CDR3 is made up of 16 amino acids. The CDR3 nucleotides are TGTGCCAGCAGTGATTGGTCAGGGTCAGGCAAAAACATTCAGTACTTC. Amino acids: CASSDWSGSGKNIQYF.

This clonotype was counted many times. The CDR3 DNA follows: TGTGCCAGCAGCAGAGGACAGGGTGAAAAACTGTTTTTT. Encoded protein: CASSRGQGEKLFF. V gene TRBV7-9 combines with J gene TRBJ1-4, with 8 bases aligning to TRBD1. This CDR3 is built from 13 residues. The germline CDR1 and CDR2 sequences are SEHNR and FQNEAQ (reference sequence). Trimming cost V 5 bases and J 7 bases; bases outside gene matches: 3.

This clonotype was recorded many times. The rearrangement links TRBV6-2 or TRBV6-3 to TRBJ2-7; D is ambiguous. CDR3 length: 13 residues. The V and J ends lost 0 bases and 6 bases respectively, with 9 bases between them. CDR1 and CDR2 from the germline V gene are MNHEY and SVGEGT. The CDR3 here is CASSYSGFSEQYF. Written as DNA, the CDR3 is TGTGCCAGCAGTTACTCCGGTTTCTCCGAGCAGTACTTC.

This clonotype came up a few times. This chain links TRBV20-1 with TRBJ2-3, with 11 bases identical to TRBD2. The CDR3 is 15 residues long. Germline values: CDR1 DFQATT, CDR2 SNEGSKA (reference sequence). Trimming took 6 bases from V and 0 from J; bases not matched to a gene: 5. The CDR3, as DNA: TGCAGTGCGGAACGACTAGCGGGAAGCACAGATACGCAGTATTTT. Its protein product is CSAERLAGSTDTQYF.

This clonotype was recorded at least ten times. The CDR3 region has the DNA TGCAGTGCCCCGGACGGCGCCAATCAGCCCCAGCATTTT. Amino acids: CSAPDGANQPQHF. The chain recombines TRBV20-1 with TRBJ1-5; D remains ambiguous. The CDR3 is 13 residues long. Looked up from germline, CDR1 is DFQATT and CDR2 is SNEGSKA (reference sequence). V shed 6 bases and J shed 3 bases, with 12 bases lying between them.

This clonotype has a handful of counts. The rearrangement uses TRBV12-3 or TRBV12-4 and TRBJ1-5; 8 nucleotides align to TRBD1. V shed 7 bases and J 3 bases; nucleotides not matched to a gene: 14. The CDR3 is 17 amino acids. The CDR3 DNA sequence: TGTGCCAGCAACTCGTTTCAGGGGGCTACCCTCAATCAGCCCCAGCATTTT. It translates to CASNSFQGATLNQPQHF.

This clonotype qualifies as medium-sized (0.01 to 0.1%). The chain carries TRBV29-1 and TRBJ2-5; D possibly corresponds to TRBD2 (5 bases). Germline-derived CDR1 and CDR2 are SQVTM and ANQGSEA. V shed 7 bases and J shed 6 bases, with 9 bases lying between them. CDR3 length equals 10 residues. The CDR3 DNA follows: TGCAGCGGGAGAGGGAAGACCCAGTACTTC. Translation gives CSGRGKTQYF. Using reference TRBV29-1 and TRBJ2-5 for the parts outside the CDR3, the full variable domain is SAVISQKPSRDICQRGTSLTIQCQVDSQVTMMFWYRQQPGQSLTLIATANQGSEATYESGFVIDKFPISRPNLTFSTLTVSNMSPEDSSIYLCSGRGKTQYFGPGTRLLVL.

This clonotype was observed a few times. The chain uses TRBV20-1 and TRBJ2-3; D tentatively reads TRBD1 or TRBD2 (5 bases each). Germline CDR1 reads DFQATT; CDR2 reads SNEGSKA (reference sequence). The V gene lost 5 bases and the J gene lost 0 bases, with 12 bases spanning the gap. This CDR3 comprises 14 residues. CDR3 sequence (DNA): TGCAGTGCTCCCTGGGGGACGAGCACAGATACGCAGTATTTT. Translation gives CSAPWGTSTDTQYF.

This clonotype was detected ten times or more. The V call is TRBV7-9, the J call TRBJ1-2; D ambiguous. The V gene lost 3 bases and the J gene lost 8 bases, with 13 bases spanning the gap. The germline V gene has CDR1 SEHNR and CDR2 FQNEAQ (reference sequence). The CDR3 contains 13 residues. The chain's CDR3 is CASSFSEYDGYTF. As DNA, the CDR3 is TGTGCCAGCAGCTTCTCAGAGTACGACGGCTACACCTTC.

As regards this clonotype: One base away lies a much larger clone, so this may be a sequencing read error. CDR3 region: CAISESLMDTQNF. The CDR3 nucleotides are TGTGCCATCAGTGAGAGTCTGATGGATACGCAGAATTTT. V and J are TRBV10-3 and TRBJ2-3; D call uncertain. The germline gives CDR1 ENHRY, CDR2 SYGVKD. CDR3 length equals 13 residues.

The rearrangement links TRBV6-6 to TRBJ1-5; 12 bases fit TRBD1. Looked up from germline, CDR1 is MNHNY and CDR2 is SVGAGI (reference sequence). This CDR3 contains 15 residues. Losses at the gene ends were 2 bases for V and 5 bases for J; bases not matched to a gene: 1. Here the CDR3 reads CASSYRDRGHQPQHF. The CDR3 DNA is TGTGCCAGCAGTTACCGGGACAGGGGGCATCAGCCCCAGCATTTT.

This clonotype was observed a few times. This chain joins TRBV10-1 and TRBJ2-1, with 7 nucleotides matching TRBD2. J was trimmed by 6 bases and V by 3 bases; bases with no gene match: 11. Germline values: CDR1 WNHNN, CDR2 SYGVQD (reference sequence). The CDR3 sequence is 16 residues long. CDR3 coding DNA: TGCGCCAGCAGTGACCCGGAACTAGCGCTCCTCAATGAGCAGTTCTTC. Its protein product is CASSDPELALLNEQFF.

This clonotype has a handful of counts. The CDR3 region is CSALAIQETQYF. The CDR3 bases are TGCAGTGCCCTAGCGATCCAAGAGACCCAGTACTTC. The chain joins TRBV20-1 to TRBJ2-5; a possible D gene is TRBD2 (6 bases). Germline CDR1 reads DFQATT; CDR2 reads SNEGSKA (reference sequence). V was cut by 6 bases and J by 1 base, with 9 bases left in between. The length of the CDR3 is 12 residues.

This clonotype occurred many times. The chain employs TRBV3-1 and TRBJ1-3; D is ambiguous. Germline CDR1 is LGHDT and CDR2 is YNNKEL (reference sequence). Trimming removed 0 bases from V and 0 bases from J, with 9 bases in between. The CDR3 spans 16 residues. CDR3 in DNA: TGTGCCAGCAGCCAAGAACTGCTGAGCTCTGGAAACACCATATATTTT. It is translated as CASSQELLSSGNTIYF.

Many counts were recorded for this clonotype. The chain links TRBV9 to TRBJ2-1, with D hard to call. The CDR3 has 11 residues. Trimming took 0 bases from V and 10 from J, leaving 5 bases between them. CDR1 and CDR2 from the germline V gene are SGDLS and YYNGEE. CDR3: CASSVEKEQFF. As DNA, the CDR3 is TGTGCCAGCAGCGTAGAGAAGGAGCAGTTCTTC.

The chain is built from TRBV24-1 and TRBJ1-2; D uncertain. The CDR3 spans 12 residues. Trimming shortened V by 2 bases and J by 5 bases, and 5 bases separated the two germline ends. From germline, CDR1 is KGHDR and CDR2 SFDVKD. DNA of the CDR3: TGTGCCACCAGTGATTCCCTTTATGGCTACACCTTC. The encoded protein is CATSDSLYGYTF.

The rearrangement joins TRBV5-1 to TRBJ2-1, with 7 bases fitting TRBD2. CDR1 and CDR2 from the germline V gene are SGHRS and YFSETQ. Trimming removed 0 bases from V and 3 bases from J; junction bases left unmatched: 3. This CDR3 is 15 amino acids long. The CDR3 reads CASSLAGGNYNEQFF. CDR3 DNA sequence: TGCGCCAGCAGCTTGGCGGGAGGCAACTACAATGAGCAGTTCTTC. The whole variable domain, filled in from reference TRBV5-1 and TRBJ2-1, reads KAGVTQTPRYLIKTRGQQVTLSCSPISGHRSVSWYQQTPGQGLQFLFEYFSETQRNKGNFPGRFSGRQFSNSRSEMNVSTLELGDSALYLCASSLAGGNYNEQFFGPGTRLTVL.

This clonotype was counted between two and nine times. The chain is built from TRBV7-3 and TRBJ2-3; TRBD1 matches 8 bases. The CDR3 contains 15 residues. V gave up 4 bases and J gave up 1 base; unmatched junction bases: 4. Germline-derived CDR1 and CDR2 are SGHTA and FQGTGA. The CDR3 loop is CASSSTTGGTDTQYF. Here the CDR3 DNA reads TGTGCCAGCAGCTCGACGACAGGGGGCACAGATACGCAGTATTTT.

Comment on this clonotype: This could be a read error, since a much larger clone is one nucleotide away. The conserved closing phenylalanine or tryptophan is absent in this CDR3, likely reflecting a read error. The V call is TRBV11-2, the J call TRBJ2-1, with D hard to call. CDR3 length: 15 amino acids. Germline CDR1 reads SGHAT; CDR2 reads FQNNGV. V was shortened by 3 bases and J by 0 bases, with 9 bases between the two germline ends. CDR3 bases: TGTGCCAGCAGCTTCCGGGTAAGCTCCTACAATGAGCAGTTCCTC. This sequence encodes CASSFRVSSYNEQFL.

At least ten counts were recorded for this clonotype. The V gene is TRBV12-3 or TRBV12-4, the J gene TRBJ2-6; either TRBD1 or TRBD2 may supply D (6 bases each). This CDR3 has 15 residues. V lost 2 bases and J lost 2, with 7 bases in between. The CDR3: CASSLRGAGANVLTF. Here the CDR3 DNA reads TGTGCCAGCAGTTTAAGGGGGGCTGGGGCCAACGTCCTGACTTTC.

This clonotype was counted between two and nine times. This rearrangement joins TRBV24-1 to TRBJ1-1; no clear D gene. From germline, CDR1 is KGHDR and CDR2 SFDVKD. V was trimmed by 6 bases and J by 2 bases, leaving 12 bases between them. The CDR3 length is 14 residues. DNA of the CDR3: TGTGCCACCAGTCGCATTGGGAATAACACTGAAGCTTTCTTT. Its translation is CATSRIGNNTEAFF.

This clonotype was observed a handful of times. J is TRBJ2-7 and V is TRBV27; possible D gene TRBD1, 5 bases. The CDR3 covers 16 residues. Germline loops: CDR1 MNHEY, CDR2 SMNVEV (reference sequence). Trimming pared 8 bases from V and 1 base from J, leaving 21 bases between. CDR3 residues: CASASWPWQGSYEQYF. DNA of the CDR3: TGTGCCAGCGCATCCTGGCCGTGGCAGGGATCCTACGAGCAGTACTTC.

The chain uses TRBV2 and TRBJ2-3, with D tentatively TRBD2 (6 bases). The CDR3 runs 13 residues. Per the germline V gene, CDR1 is SNHLY and CDR2 is FYNNEI. The V end was cut by 7 bases, the J end by 2 bases, with 10 bases between. The DNA for the CDR3 is TGTGCCAGCACGGGGGTCTACACAGATACGCAGTATTTT. Translated: CASTGVYTDTQYF.